These 6 T cell receptor beta chains were all obtained from the same sample, sequenced in a study of technical replicates of blood from several donors. Profiling relied on immunoSEQ multiplex PCR, and the TCRdb table lists in-frame clones only, not all of them. Of 45,000 to 60,000 clones listed, roughly 90% were seen once; the top ten hold roughly 3.9%. The sample comprised PBMCs. These TCRs come from a human donor in good health. Some clones in this sample may be carry-over from other donors' samples.

The chain joins TRBV21-1 to TRBJ2-3; the tabulated D call, TRBD2, remains unverified against the DNA. TRBV21-1 is flagged as a pseudogene. This CDR3 is 16 amino acids long. The DNA of the CDR3 is TGTGCCAGCACCCTCAGGCGGGCTCTTAGCACAGATACGCAGTATTTT. Its protein is CASTLRRALSTDTQYF.

V usage is TRBV4-1 and J usage is TRBJ1-4; TRBD1 agrees at 7 bases. J was trimmed by 7 bases and V by 2 bases; bases with no gene match: 10. Germline CDR1 MGHRA, CDR2 YSYEKL. The CDR3 runs 16 residues. The CDR3: CASSQNPGGFGEKLFF. The CDR3 region has the DNA TGCGCCAGCAGCCAAAATCCAGGGGGTTTTGGTGAAAAACTGTTTTTT.

The genes are TRBV5-6 and TRBJ1-1; maybe TRBD1 (5 bases). Germline V CDR1 and CDR2: SGHDT, YYEEEE. CDR3 length: 14 residues. The V end lost 4 bases, the J end lost 3 bases, and 13 bases lay between the germline ends. The CDR3 sequence: CASSPAGGDTEAFF. DNA for the CDR3: TGTGCCAGCAGCCCGGCCGGGGGGGACACTGAAGCTTTCTTT.

V usage is TRBV7-2 and J usage is TRBJ2-7; 10 nucleotides match TRBD2. Germline V gene lookup returns CDR1 SGHTA and CDR2 FQGNSA. This CDR3 contains 15 residues. Trimming cost V 1 base and J 7 bases; bases outside gene matches: 7. The CDR3 here is CASSLGGLAATEQYF. CDR3 coding DNA: TGTGCCAGCAGCTTAGGTGGACTAGCGGCTACGGAGCAGTACTTC.

The chain uses TRBV5-8 and TRBJ2-3, with D possibly matching TRBD2 (5 bases). This CDR3 comprises 11 residues. Trimming removed 9 bases from V and 8 bases from J, with 13 bases in between. Germline V gene lookup returns CDR1 SGHTS and CDR2 YDEGEE. The CDR3 sequence is CATGIGPTQYF. The CDR3 nucleotides read TGTGCCACCGGGATAGGCCCTACGCAGTATTTT.

This chain links TRBV7-8 with TRBJ2-5, with 8 bases aligning to TRBD2. The CDR3 consists of 14 residues. Per germline, CDR1 SGHVS and CDR2 FQNEAQ. With 8 bases clipped from V and 7 bases from J, the junction kept 12 bases outside the gene matches. This chain's CDR3 is CASAAAGGRGTQYF. The CDR3 nucleotides read TGTGCCAGCGCCGCCGCGGGGGGAAGGGGGACCCAGTACTTC. The full variable domain, completed using reference TRBV7-8 and TRBJ2-5, is GAGVSQSPRYKVAKRGQDVALRCDPISGHVSLFWYQQALGQGPEFLTYFQNEAQLDKSGLPSDRFFAERPEGSVSTLKIQRTQQEDSAVYLCASAAAGGRGTQYFGPGTRLLVL.